This T cell receptor beta chain was identified during a study of shared clonotypes between healthy human individuals (TCRdb year 2020). Regarding the research as a whole: The cohort comprised a couple of women and a few men aged 18 to 49 years. Per donor, three plates each were used for CD4 naive and CD4 memory, two for CD8 naive, and one for CD8 memory. Per donor, leukapheresis produced somewhere between about 0.94 and 8.9 billion PBMCs. Libraries were prepared and TCR repertoires were sequenced by different laboratories using diverse techniques, in order to increase sequencing depth and limit assay-specific biases. To estimate repertoire size and how much clonotypes are shared between individuals, the study performed deep sequencing of blood TCR repertoires from about five healthy adults. Study-wide conclusions, independent of this receptor: Based on pairwise subsampling, the degree of clonotype sharing among donors was expected to be affected by sequencing depth. Incomplete sequencing was indicated by rarefaction of sorted-subset datasets, despite the large sequencing depth. Compared with non-shared clonotypes, the clonotypes found in all four sorted-subset donors had higher generation probabilities. Sharing across a handful of donors was observed for approximately 5% of naive CD4, less than 4% of naive CD8, roughly 2.4% of memory CD4, and roughly 0.4% of memory CD8 clonotypes. Naive subsets generally had larger estimated clonotype richness than memory subsets. Sampling was limited to blood, and TCR repertoires in tissue likely differ from TCR repertoires in blood. The genetic and exposure-history diversity represented was limited by the small number of donors.

The donors were healthy, HIV-negative adults who had no recently reported acute infections or vaccinations. Only Caucasian adults living in Nashville, Tennessee, USA were represented among the donors. CD4+ T cells were enriched through magnetic negative selection, after which naive cells were positively selected on CD45RA and the remaining negative fraction served as the memory subset. After blood collection by leukapheresis, PBMCs were isolated using Ficoll-Histopaque density gradient centrifugation and then cryopreserved in the vapor phase of liquid nitrogen. Analytical flow cytometry was used to check the purity and quantity of every magnetically sorted T cell population. Genomic DNA was isolated from every sorted fraction and measured by UV absorbance on a Nanodrop 2000c. Relative to germline, V is missing 6 bases and J is missing 7 bases, with 21 bases of the junction outside any gene match. Inclusive of the bounding cysteine and phenylalanine, the CDR3 is 17 residues long. Only the CDR3 DNA stays, 51 bases, in frame from base 1. The germline V gene encodes CDR1 SNHLY and CDR2 FYNNEI.

Using the deep immunoSEQ assay, TCR CDR3 regions were amplified from genomic DNA by multiplex PCR. Extracted genomic DNA from each cell subset was distributed evenly across all wells of several immunoSEQ 96-well plates, and each plate was treated as a replicate. Each replicate PCR for sorted subsets received about 200 ng genomic DNA, equal to about 30,000 T cell genomes. Purified libraries were measured with a Qubit 3.0 fluorometer, size-checked on a Bioanalyzer 2100, and measured again with the KAPA Library Quantification kit. Every immunoSEQ 96-well plate was sequenced on a separate single-read 150-cycle Illumina NextSeq 550 flow cell. The authors processed their data as follows. Because the immunoSEQ output included only junctional sequences and no quality scores, the filtering could not be the same as the filtering used for full-length reads. Sequences were annotated with PyIR, a Python wrapper for IgBLAST v1.9, and V/J genes and CDR3 were assigned using IMGT germline references. Reads with weak V/J assignments (E-value above 1e-6), missing CDR3, stop codons, out-of-frame junctions, or ambiguous translated residues were removed. V3J clonotypes were defined as sequences sharing the same inferred V gene, J gene, and CDR3 amino acid sequence. Percentage overlap between repertoires was computed as shared unique clonotypes divided by the size of the smaller repertoire. Three approaches were used to assess repertoire richness: RTK rarefaction, the Chao1 estimator, and Recon v2.1 estimates of unobserved clonotypes. OLGA was used to compute generation probabilities for all TCRbeta clonotypes that the gDNA method yielded from a few donors. The table was pulled from immuneACCESS by TCRdb, which kept in-frame rearrangements only. Such tables lose some clones; where checked, under half of the loss comes from unresolved V genes, and the rest has no known cause. V, J and clone size were drawn from that table, and D and trimming were deduced from the DNA. This sample is represented by under 1,100,000 clones; roughly 80% of them were singletons. Less than 1.5% of the sample is held by the ten biggest clonotypes.

About this clone itself: Its antigen specificity is not known. It has no much larger one-base neighbor in the sample; base qualities were not kept.

This clonotype was sampled from a man aged 18 to 29 in good health. Rearrangement joined TRBV2 to TRBJ2-7, with 7 bases aligning to TRBD2. The sequenced material came from memory CD4+ T cells sorted from blood. This sample's cell subset or site label indicates: CD45RA-negative fraction. The CDR3 here reads CASRRSNTGLVAREQYF. The DNA reads as follows: TGTGCCAGCAGGCGAAGCAACACAGGACTAGTCGCGCGGGAGCAGTACTTC.